The clone carrying this T cell receptor beta chain has only a few counts. This specimen comes from a study of T cell repertoires in aging, cancer and after chemotherapy. Study-level background: Six age groups, ranging from 30 or younger to 70 or older, included the donors.

A mixed TRB-A/B primer pool amplified rearranged TRB by multiplex touch-down PCR. TCRdb independently ran MiXCR on the multiplex PCR reads; one entry per CDR3 protein. The profile covers about 17,000 distinct CDR3 sequences, with 50% appearing a single time and 10% taken by the ten largest. This CDR3 contains 15 residues. Trimming shortened V by 4 bases and J by 1 base, and 12 bases separated the two germline ends. Per germline, CDR1 SGHAT and CDR2 FQDESV (reference sequence). Peripheral blood genomic DNA, not sorted cells or RNA, was the template. This rearrangement joins TRBV11-1 to TRBJ2-3; maybe TRBD1 (7 bases). The sequence was obtained from a human donor in good health. The sequenced sample was blood. The CDR3 sequence: CASSSQGEGTDTQYF. DNA for the CDR3: TGTGCCAGCAGCTCCCAGGGGGAGGGCACAGATACGCAGTATTTT. Full variable domain (missing parts from reference TRBV11-1 and TRBJ2-3): EAEVAQSPRYKITEKSQAVAFWCDPISGHATLYWYRQILGQGPELLVQFQDESVVDDSQLPKDRFSAERLKGVDSTLKIQPAELGDSAMYLCASSSQGEGTDTQYFGPGTRLTVL.